This T cell receptor (beta chain) was sequenced during a study of blood T cells in healthy people across ages. Whole-study findings and limits: The diversity estimates, figures obtained from one million T cells, were considered underestimates.

A word on this clonotype: No antigen is known for it.

The authors ran a second PCR of 7 to 11 cycles using a sample-barcoded 5' primer and a J-beta primer mix. TCRdb re-called the 5' RACE reads with MiXCR, one entry per CDR3 protein. The sample includes 500,000 to 650,000 distinct CDR3 sequences, 25% to 35% of them seen just once. Germline CDR1 MNHEY, CDR2 SMNVEV (reference sequence). J gave up 6 bases and V 5 bases, and 3 bases lay outside the gene matches. The CDR3 totals 14 residues. The same sample was also studied in work on T cells of mothers and their children. In that study: Each child contributed roughly 3.2 million TCR beta CDR3 reads, while each mother contributed over 10 million.

Sample: blood. The receptor's source is a boy aged 2-15 years in good health. The chain has TRBV27 and TRBJ2-7, with 14 bases identical to TRBD2. The CDR3 DNA reads TGTGCCAGCAGTCGGACTAGCGGGAGGTCCGAGCAGTACTTC. This translates into CASSRTSGRSEQYF.